Described below is a single TCR beta chain sequence and its context. Its antigen is still unknown. These data originate in a study of T-cell reconstitution after alpha-beta-depleted transplantation in children. Broader study findings: From newly produced T cells came most of the T-cell counts and diversity one year after transplant. Several hundred expanded graft clones reportedly were the source of alpha-beta T cells about two months after transplant. Surviving thymic progenitors and recipient T cells were the source of high TCRbeta diversity at day 60 in some patients.

Unique molecular identifiers were used in preparing the TCRbeta library. MiXCR, run by TCRdb on the PCR reads, gives a single entry per CDR3 protein. The data hold about a million distinct CDR3 sequences, with about 29% observed a single time. The material sequenced was PBMCs, mostly from graft donor cells, taken 360 days after TCRalphabeta/CD19-depleted stem cell transplant. This receptor was obtained from a boy under two years old who had a stem cell transplant for SCID, so the T cells may come from the graft donor.

The CDR3 here is CASRETPDTQYF. Written as DNA, the CDR3 is TGCGCCAGCAGGGAAACCCCAGATACGCAGTATTTT. The chain links TRBV10-2 to TRBJ2-3; no reliable D call. This CDR3 spans 12 amino acids. V shed 6 bases and J shed 4 bases, with 8 bases lying between them. CDR1 is WSHSY and CDR2 is SAAADI in the germline V gene.